A selection of T cell receptor beta chains follows, all from one sample in a study of T cell responses to AZD1222 COVID-19 vaccine. Sequencing used immunoSEQ multiplex PCR; TCRdb keeps in-frame clones, though not all of them. Of approximately 150,000 clones listed, more than 90% are singletons. Specimen: peripheral blood, collected 28 days after the second AZD1222 dose. The receptors were gathered from an adult who received the AZD1222 COVID-19 vaccine. CDR3s include the opening cysteine and the closing phenylalanine or tryptophan. The order of the fields is V gene, J gene, D gene, clone size, CDR3 DNA, CDR3 protein. The D gene is left open where the match is weak. Some rows mark clone size as missing; the rest say once, few, many or name a class of expanded clone.

v_call: TRBV29-1
j_call: TRBJ1-1
d_call: -
clone_size: -
cdr3_nt: TGCAGCGTTGAGGTGAAGGGACTCACAAGGCCTGAAGCTTTCTTT
cdr3_aa: CSVEVKGLTRPEAFF

v_call: TRBV2
j_call: TRBJ2-7
d_call: -
clone_size: -
cdr3_nt: TGTGCCAGCAGGGAGATCGGAATTGTCCCCGAGCAGTACTTC
cdr3_aa: CASREIGIVPEQYF

v_call: TRBV6-2/TRBV6-3
j_call: TRBJ1-1
d_call: TRBD1
clone_size: -
cdr3_nt: TGTGCCAGCAGTTACCCCAGGGACAGGACTGAAGCTTTCTTT
cdr3_aa: CASSYPRDRTEAFF

v_call: TRBV2
j_call: TRBJ1-5
d_call: -
clone_size: -
cdr3_nt: TGTGCCAGCAGTGAACTGACGGAGAATCAGCCCCAGCATTTT
cdr3_aa: CASSELTENQPQHF

v_call: TRBV19
j_call: TRBJ2-2
d_call: -
clone_size: -
cdr3_nt: TGTGCCAGTACCACGGGAAGGGGCGACACCGGGGAGCTGTTTTTT
cdr3_aa: CASTTGRGDTGELFF

v_call: TRBV30
j_call: TRBJ1-5
d_call: -
clone_size: -
cdr3_nt: TGTGCCTGGAGTGGGCGAAACAATCAGCCCCAGCATTTT
cdr3_aa: CAWSGRNNQPQHF

v_call: TRBV5-1
j_call: TRBJ1-6
d_call: -
clone_size: once
cdr3_nt: TGCGCCAGCAGCTTGGCCGGGAGTTCACCCCTCCACTTT
cdr3_aa: CASSLAGSSPLHF

v_call: TRBV6-5
j_call: TRBJ2-3
d_call: TRBD2
clone_size: -
cdr3_nt: TGTGCCAGCAGCCGACTAGCGGGGAGCACAGATACGCAGTATTTT
cdr3_aa: CASSRLAGSTDTQYF

v_call: TRBV5-5
j_call: TRBJ1-1
d_call: -
clone_size: -
cdr3_nt: TGTGCCAGCAGGCTTCAGGGCGCTGAAGCTTTCTTT
cdr3_aa: CASRLQGAEAFF

v_call: TRBV25-1
j_call: TRBJ2-2
d_call: -
clone_size: -
cdr3_nt: TGTGCCAGCAGTGACCTCAGGGCTTCGAACACCGGGGAGCTGTTTTTT
cdr3_aa: CASSDLRASNTGELFF

v_call: TRBV6-1
j_call: TRBJ1-2
d_call: -
clone_size: -
cdr3_nt: TGTGCCAGCAGTGAAGTTGGGGGCAGGTATGGCTACACCTTC
cdr3_aa: CASSEVGGRYGYTF

v_call: TRBV9
j_call: TRBJ2-7
d_call: -
clone_size: -
cdr3_nt: TGTGCCAGCAGCGTAGGCCCTAACCCCTACGAGCAGTACTTC
cdr3_aa: CASSVGPNPYEQYF

v_call: TRBV29-1
j_call: TRBJ2-2
d_call: -
clone_size: -
cdr3_nt: TGCAGCGCCGACTGGCCGAACACCGGGGAGCTGTTTTTT
cdr3_aa: CSADWPNTGELFF

v_call: TRBV19
j_call: TRBJ1-2
d_call: TRBD1
clone_size: -
cdr3_nt: TGTGCCAGTAGTATTCTGGGAACAGGGGGAGGCTATGGCTACACCTTC
cdr3_aa: CASSILGTGGGYGYTF

v_call: TRBV6-5
j_call: TRBJ2-5
d_call: -
clone_size: -
cdr3_nt: TGTGCCAGCAGTTACCTCATCACTAGCAGACAAGAGACCCAGTACTTC
cdr3_aa: CASSYLITSRQETQYF

v_call: TRBV19
j_call: TRBJ1-5
d_call: TRBD1
clone_size: -
cdr3_nt: TGTGCCAGTAGTCGAACAGGGGGCACGTCTCAGCCCCAGCATTTT
cdr3_aa: CASSRTGGTSQPQHF

v_call: TRBV5-8
j_call: TRBJ2-2
d_call: -
clone_size: -
cdr3_nt: TGTGCCAGCAGGGTATACAGCACCGGGGAGCTGTTTTTT
cdr3_aa: CASRVYSTGELFF

v_call: TRBV6-5
j_call: TRBJ1-1
d_call: TRBD1
clone_size: -
cdr3_nt: TGTGCCAGCAGTTCCCGACAGGGACACACTGAAGCTTTCTTT
cdr3_aa: CASSSRQGHTEAFF

v_call: TRBV2
j_call: TRBJ1-6
d_call: TRBD1
clone_size: -
cdr3_nt: TGTGCCAGCAGAGGACAGGGGGGATCACCCCTCCACTTT
cdr3_aa: CASRGQGGSPLHF

v_call: TRBV24-1
j_call: TRBJ1-4
d_call: -
clone_size: -
cdr3_nt: TGTGCCACCAGTGAGGGGGCCCGGAGTGAAAAACTGTTTTTT
cdr3_aa: CATSEGARSEKLFF

v_call: TRBV2
j_call: TRBJ1-1
d_call: TRBD1
clone_size: -
cdr3_nt: TGTGCCAGCAGTGAAGGGGACAGATTGAACACTGAAGCTTTCTTT
cdr3_aa: CASSEGDRLNTEAFF

v_call: TRBV19
j_call: TRBJ1-1
d_call: TRBD1
clone_size: few
cdr3_nt: TGTGCCAGTAGGCGGGGGACAGGGGTCACTGAAGCTTTCTTT
cdr3_aa: CASRRGTGVTEAFF

v_call: TRBV10-3
j_call: TRBJ1-1
d_call: TRBD1
clone_size: -
cdr3_nt: TGTGCCATCAGGGGGACAGAGAACACTGAAGCTTTCTTT
cdr3_aa: CAIRGTENTEAFF

v_call: TRBV19
j_call: TRBJ1-6
d_call: -
clone_size: -
cdr3_nt: TGTGCCAGTAGTGTGCGGGGTAATTCACCCCTCCACTTT
cdr3_aa: CASSVRGNSPLHF

v_call: TRBV5-1
j_call: TRBJ1-2
d_call: -
clone_size: -
cdr3_nt: TGCGCCAGCAGCTTGGAGGTTGGGGGCTATGGCTACACCTTC
cdr3_aa: CASSLEVGGYGYTF

v_call: TRBV6-5
j_call: TRBJ2-2
d_call: -
clone_size: few
cdr3_nt: TGTGCCAGTTCCGAGAACACCGGGGAGCTGTTTTTT
cdr3_aa: CASSENTGELFF

v_call: TRBV6-1
j_call: TRBJ1-2
d_call: -
clone_size: -
cdr3_nt: TGTGCCAGCAGTGAAGCCCCCGGGGGCGACTATGGCTACACCTTC
cdr3_aa: CASSEAPGGDYGYTF

v_call: TRBV3-1/TRBV3-2
j_call: TRBJ2-1
d_call: TRBD2
clone_size: -
cdr3_nt: TGTGCCAGCAGCCCCAGGACTAGCGGGGGCTATCCCTACAATGAGCAGTTCTTC
cdr3_aa: CASSPRTSGGYPYNEQFF

v_call: TRBV19
j_call: TRBJ2-7
d_call: -
clone_size: -
cdr3_nt: TGTGCCAGTAGTATTAGGGGGGTTTTACGTGGAGAAGCCTACGAGCAGTACTTC
cdr3_aa: CASSIRGVLRGEAYEQYF

v_call: TRBV19
j_call: TRBJ2-7
d_call: -
clone_size: -
cdr3_nt: TGTGCCAGTAGTTTAAATAGGGGATCCTACGAGCAGTACTTC
cdr3_aa: CASSLNRGSYEQYF

v_call: TRBV6-5
j_call: TRBJ2-1
d_call: TRBD2
clone_size: -
cdr3_nt: TGTGCCAGCAGGGCCGGGACTAGCGGGAGCAATGAGCAGTTCTTC
cdr3_aa: CASRAGTSGSNEQFF

v_call: TRBV2
j_call: TRBJ2-3
d_call: TRBD1
clone_size: -
cdr3_nt: TGTGCCAGCAGCCCAGGAACGACAGGGGCTACAGATACGCAGTATTTT
cdr3_aa: CASSPGTTGATDTQYF

v_call: TRBV2
j_call: TRBJ2-1
d_call: -
clone_size: -
cdr3_nt: TGTGCCGGACGACAGTTTTCCTACAATGAGCAGTTCTTC
cdr3_aa: CAGRQFSYNEQFF

v_call: TRBV5-1
j_call: TRBJ1-5
d_call: -
clone_size: -
cdr3_nt: TGCGCCAGCAGCCCGCAACCGGGACGGGGTAGCAATCAGCCCCAGCATTTT
cdr3_aa: CASSPQPGRGSNQPQHF

v_call: TRBV9
j_call: TRBJ2-3
d_call: TRBD2
clone_size: -
cdr3_nt: TGTGCCAGCAGCGTAGGAGGACTAGCGGATTTCACAGATACGCAGTATTTT
cdr3_aa: CASSVGGLADFTDTQYF

v_call: TRBV4-1
j_call: TRBJ1-1
d_call: TRBD1
clone_size: -
cdr3_nt: TGCGCCAGCAGCCAAGATCCCGACCTGACAGGGGTGAACACTGAAGCTTTCTTT
cdr3_aa: CASSQDPDLTGVNTEAFF

v_call: TRBV10-2
j_call: TRBJ2-5
d_call: -
clone_size: -
cdr3_nt: TGCGCCAGCAGTATGGCAGCACAAGAGACCCAGTACTTC
cdr3_aa: CASSMAAQETQYF

v_call: TRBV4-1
j_call: TRBJ1-2
d_call: TRBD1
clone_size: -
cdr3_nt: TGCGCCAGCAGCTCGTTTGCCGGGACAGTTCTAATAGACTACACCTTC
cdr3_aa: CASSSFAGTVLIDYTF

v_call: TRBV18
j_call: TRBJ2-5
d_call: TRBD1
clone_size: -
cdr3_nt: TGTGCCAGCTCCCGTCTGACAGGGCCAGAGACCCAGTACTTC
cdr3_aa: CASSRLTGPETQYF

v_call: TRBV19
j_call: TRBJ1-2
d_call: TRBD1
clone_size: few
cdr3_nt: TGTGCCAGTAGCACAGCCGGGACAGGGGGTTATGGCTACACCTTC
cdr3_aa: CASSTAGTGGYGYTF

v_call: TRBV5-1
j_call: TRBJ2-2
d_call: TRBD2
clone_size: -
cdr3_nt: TGCGCCAGCAGACCCGGGGGGACCGACACCGGGGAGCTGTTTTTT
cdr3_aa: CASRPGGTDTGELFF

v_call: TRBV10-3
j_call: TRBJ1-1
d_call: -
clone_size: -
cdr3_nt: TGTGCCATCAGTTCTCTCGGGTCTGTGAACACTGAAGCTTTCTTT
cdr3_aa: CAISSLGSVNTEAFF

v_call: TRBV6-5
j_call: TRBJ1-2
d_call: -
clone_size: -
cdr3_nt: TGTGCCAGCAGACCCCTGGGGCAGGGAGGGTATGGCTACACCTTC
cdr3_aa: CASRPLGQGGYGYTF

v_call: TRBV23-1
j_call: TRBJ1-2
d_call: -
clone_size: -
cdr3_nt: TGCGCCAGCAGTCAACCAGGGGAGGACTATGGCTACACCTTC
cdr3_aa: CASSQPGEDYGYTF

v_call: TRBV3-1/TRBV3-2
j_call: TRBJ2-1
d_call: TRBD2
clone_size: once
cdr3_nt: TGTGCCAGCAGTCGCACTAGCGGGGGGCCGGGTGAGCAGTTCTTC
cdr3_aa: CASSRTSGGPGEQFF

v_call: TRBV6-6
j_call: TRBJ2-3
d_call: TRBD1
clone_size: once
cdr3_nt: TGTGCCAGCGGGCGACAGGGGGCAGATACGCAGTATTTT
cdr3_aa: CASGRQGADTQYF

v_call: TRBV30
j_call: TRBJ2-2
d_call: -
clone_size: -
cdr3_nt: TGTGCCTGGAGTAGGGAGAACACCGGGGAGCTGTTTTTT
cdr3_aa: CAWSRENTGELFF

v_call: TRBV4-1
j_call: TRBJ2-1
d_call: TRBD1
clone_size: -
cdr3_nt: TGCGCCAGCAGCTCGACAGGGGGCAATGAGCAGTTCTTC
cdr3_aa: CASSSTGGNEQFF

v_call: TRBV18
j_call: TRBJ2-5
d_call: -
clone_size: -
cdr3_nt: TGTGCCAGCTCATCAGACCAGGCGGAGACCCAGTACTTC
cdr3_aa: CASSSDQAETQYF

v_call: TRBV12-5
j_call: TRBJ1-1
d_call: -
clone_size: -
cdr3_nt: TGTGCTAGTGTTAGGGGGGGAAACACTGAAGCTTTCTTT
cdr3_aa: CASVRGGNTEAFF

v_call: TRBV10-3
j_call: TRBJ1-1
d_call: -
clone_size: -
cdr3_nt: TGTGCCATCAGTGAGAGGAGGGTTTGGAACACTGAAGCTTTCTTT
cdr3_aa: CAISERRVWNTEAFF